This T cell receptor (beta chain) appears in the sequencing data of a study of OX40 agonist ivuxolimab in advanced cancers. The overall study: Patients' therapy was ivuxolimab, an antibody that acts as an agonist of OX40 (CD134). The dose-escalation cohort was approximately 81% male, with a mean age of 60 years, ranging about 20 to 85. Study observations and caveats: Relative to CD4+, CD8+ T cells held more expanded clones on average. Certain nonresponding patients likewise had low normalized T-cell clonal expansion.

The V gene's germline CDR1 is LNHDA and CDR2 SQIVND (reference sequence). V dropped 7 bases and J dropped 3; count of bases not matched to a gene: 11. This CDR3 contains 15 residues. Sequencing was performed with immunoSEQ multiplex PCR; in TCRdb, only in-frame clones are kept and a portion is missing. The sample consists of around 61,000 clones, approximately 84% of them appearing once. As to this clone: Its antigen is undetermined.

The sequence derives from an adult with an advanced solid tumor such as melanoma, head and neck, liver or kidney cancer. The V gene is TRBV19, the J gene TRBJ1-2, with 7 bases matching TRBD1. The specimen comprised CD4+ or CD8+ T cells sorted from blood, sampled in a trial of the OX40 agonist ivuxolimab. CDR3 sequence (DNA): TGTGCCAGTATACCTACAGGGGCAGGTCACTATGGCTACACCTTC. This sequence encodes CASIPTGAGHYGYTF.